This T cell receptor beta chain was sequenced in a study of blood T cell repertoires in COVID-19 (dated by TCRdb to about 2020). At the level of the whole study: The collaborator samples originated in the United States, Italy and Spain and spanned the acute and convalescent phases of COVID-19. The material from the prospective study consisted of cDNA or gDNA derived from T cells, B-cell-depleted T cells, or PBMCs. Subjects who had been exposed to COVID-19, were actively infected with it, or had recovered from it provided the deeply sampled blood TCRbeta repertoires that made up the dataset. A freely available public database, intended as a resource for researchers studying the immune response to SARS-CoV-2, is where the repertoires were released. The samples were drawn from the first 160 participants of the ongoing ImmuneRACE study and from 950 to 1,500 subjects provided by 6 global collaborators. A de-identified subject ID, COVID-19 status, age in years and sex were almost always included in the sample metadata. Where available, HLA class I and class II types were taken from metadata supplied by the sample provider and were not determined by assay-based typing. General conclusions and limits of the study: Clinical and demographic metadata were provided uncurated, with the amount varying by source and participant.

This clone was observed a single time. Its recognized antigen is unknown. No quality values exist for individual bases; no much larger clone is one base distant. TCRbeta CDR3 regions were amplified from genomic DNA using the immunoSEQ Assay, a bias-controlled multiplex PCR. Per the source publication's procedure: The number of nucleated cells in each sample was estimated from the amplification of reference gene primers within the assay. To quantify the absolute abundance of each unique TCRbeta CDR3 rearrangement, sequence reads were collapsed and filtered. For each sample, productive Simpson clonality was calculated as the square root of Simpson's diversity index across productive rearrangements. TCRdb provides this immuneACCESS table in a form limited to in-frame rearrangements. Some clones are lacking; in checked studies, under half of them reflect an unresolved V gene, and why the rest are absent is not known. V and J calls and clone size come straight from that table; D and trimming were deduced from the DNA. The sample profile shows approximately 260,000 clones; 86% of them were found once. The ten biggest clones cover 3.3% of the sample.

In the prospective study, participants were about 18 to 89 years old, resided in about two dozen geographic areas of the United States, and were enrolled through a virtual design. In the prospective study, participants were assigned to cohorts based on the clinical history participants reported in a screening survey and a study questionnaire. In the prospective study, whole blood, serum and a nasopharyngeal or oropharyngeal swab were collected from each participant by mobile phlebotomists. Over a roughly two-month period, participants in the prospective study had the option of providing additional blood draws and questionnaires. Before DNA extraction, blood samples from the prospective study were shipped at room temperature or frozen. Material: PBMCs or T cells enriched from blood (not recorded which). The TCR was taken from a woman aged 40 to 55 with acute COVID-19.

In nucleotides, the sequence is TGTGCCAGCAGCACCAGTAACTATGGCTACACCTTC. Translated, it reads CASSTSNYGYTF. The chain is made from TRBV7-9 and TRBJ1-2, with the D gene too uncertain to name. The junction shows trimming of 5 bases on V and 1 base on J, plus 5 bases between the germline ends. The CDR3 covers 12 residues, taking in both the cysteine and the phenylalanine. CDR3 DNA is the only sequence kept; it has 36 bases, read in frame from the first base. The germline V gene (reference sequence) gives CDR1 as SEHNR and CDR2 as FQNEAQ. Reference TRBV7-9 and TRBJ1-2 proteins supply the regions before and after the CDR3; the full variable domain is: DTGVSQNPRHKITKRGQNVTFRCDPISEHNRLYWYRQTLGQGPEFLTYFQNEAQLEKSRLLSDRFSAERPKGSFSTLEIQRTEQGDSAMYLCASSTSNYGYTFGSGTRLTVV.